This is a list of T cell receptor beta chains from one sample in a study of PD-L1 blockade in urothelial cancer. Profiling relied on immunoSEQ multiplex PCR, and the TCRdb table lists in-frame clones only, not all of them. The repertoire holds around 79,000 clones, with 85% as singletons. Material: PBMCs, obtained around atezolizumab (anti-PD-L1) treatment. The receptors come from a man aged 35-49 years with urothelial cancer. CDR3s include the opening cysteine and the closing phenylalanine or tryptophan. Each record gives: clone size, D gene, V gene, J gene, CDR3 DNA, CDR3 protein. D genes are given only for firm matches. Not all rows give a size; the values are once, few, many and, for expanded clones, a class.

size: .
D: TRBD2
V: TRBV6-1
J: TRBJ2-1
DNA: TGTGCCAGCAGGGCGATACGACTAGCGAGCGAGCAGTTCTTC
CDR3: CASRAIRLASEQFF

size: .
D: .
V: TRBV19
J: TRBJ1-1
DNA: TGTGCCAGTAAGCGGCCGAACACTGAAGCTTTCTTT
CDR3: CASKRPNTEAFF

size: few
D: .
V: TRBV11-2
J: TRBJ2-2
DNA: TGTGCCAGCAGCTTATATAGCAACACCGGGGAGCTGTTTTTT
CDR3: CASSLYSNTGELFF

size: few
D: TRBD1
V: TRBV5-6
J: TRBJ1-2
DNA: TGTGCCAGCAGCCTCAGGGGGGCGGGGAAGGGCTACACCTTC
CDR3: CASSLRGAGKGYTF

size: .
D: TRBD2
V: TRBV9
J: TRBJ2-1
DNA: TGTGCCAGCAGCGTAGAATGGGGGGAGGGCCTAGGTGAGCAGTTCTTC
CDR3: CASSVEWGEGLGEQFF

size: .
D: TRBD1
V: TRBV2
J: TRBJ2-2
DNA: TGTGCCAGCAGACAGGGGGTCGCGAACACCGGGGAGCTGTTTTTT
CDR3: CASRQGVANTGELFF

size: .
D: .
V: TRBV20-1
J: TRBJ1-2
DNA: TGCAGTGCTGAGCCAGGGTATGGCTACACCTTC
CDR3: CSAEPGYGYTF

size: .
D: .
V: TRBV7-2
J: TRBJ2-4
DNA: TGTGCCAGCAGCTTGCAGGGGCCACCCCCATTAGCCAAAAACATTCAGTACTTC
CDR3: CASSLQGPPPLAKNIQYF

size: .
D: .
V: TRBV28
J: TRBJ1-1
DNA: TGTGCCAGCAGTTTCGCCAGGGGCGTTAAGAACACTGAAGCTTTCTTT
CDR3: CASSFARGVKNTEAFF

size: .
D: .
V: TRBV28
J: TRBJ2-7
DNA: TGTGCCAGCAGGCCAGGCCCCCTCTTCTACGAGCAGTACTTC
CDR3: CASRPGPLFYEQYF

size: .
D: .
V: TRBV5-1
J: TRBJ2-7
DNA: TGCGCCAGCAGCTTGGGAGCAGGCCCCTACGAGCAGTACTTC
CDR3: CASSLGAGPYEQYF

size: .
D: .
V: TRBV28
J: TRBJ1-1
DNA: TGTGCCAGCATGACTACCACTGAAGCTTTCTTT
CDR3: CASMTTTEAFF

size: .
D: .
V: TRBV4-1
J: TRBJ1-1
DNA: TGCGCCAGCAGCCACAAACAGGAGAACACTGAAGCTTTCTTT
CDR3: CASSHKQENTEAFF

size: .
D: .
V: TRBV6-1
J: TRBJ1-1
DNA: TGTGCCAGCAGCGTATCTTGGGGGGGAAACACTGAAGCTTTCTTT
CDR3: CASSVSWGGNTEAFF

size: .
D: .
V: TRBV28
J: TRBJ1-2
DNA: TGTGCCAGCAGTTTGGGCAGGGTCGATGGCTACACCTTC
CDR3: CASSLGRVDGYTF

size: many
D: .
V: TRBV7-9
J: TRBJ2-7
DNA: TGTGCCAGCAGCTCCGTCTACGAGCAGTACTTC
CDR3: CASSSVYEQYF

size: .
D: .
V: TRBV2
J: TRBJ2-4
DNA: TGTGCCAGCAGTTATTCCACCGTCGGGAGCATTCAGTACTTC
CDR3: CASSYSTVGSIQYF

size: .
D: .
V: TRBV28
J: TRBJ1-4
DNA: TGTGCCAGCAGTTTATCCAGGGCCCTTGAAAAACTGTTTTTT
CDR3: CASSLSRALEKLFF

size: few
D: TRBD1
V: TRBV10-1
J: TRBJ2-3
DNA: TGCGCCAGCAGCGGGACAGGGGAAGGGACGCAGTATTTT
CDR3: CASSGTGEGTQYF

size: .
D: .
V: TRBV4-3
J: TRBJ1-5
DNA: TGCGCCAGCAGCCAAGCACCCACTGAGCCCCAGCATTTT
CDR3: CASSQAPTEPQHF

size: .
D: .
V: TRBV18
J: TRBJ1-5
DNA: TGTGCCAGCTCAGTGACGACAGGTAGCAATCAGCCCCAGCATTTT
CDR3: CASSVTTGSNQPQHF

size: .
D: .
V: TRBV27
J: TRBJ2-7
DNA: TGTGCCAGCGCGGACTACTCTGGCGAGCAGTACTTC
CDR3: CASADYSGEQYF

size: .
D: .
V: TRBV5-1
J: TRBJ2-5
DNA: TGCGCCAGCAGCTTGGCCGGTTCTAAGACCCAGTACTTC
CDR3: CASSLAGSKTQYF

size: .
D: .
V: TRBV2
J: TRBJ2-7
DNA: TGTGCCAGCAGTGCCCCTCCGGTCTCCTACGAGCAGTACTTC
CDR3: CASSAPPVSYEQYF

size: .
D: TRBD1
V: TRBV4-3
J: TRBJ2-5
DNA: TGCGCCAGCAGCCAAGAGACAGGGGGGGCCCAGTACTTC
CDR3: CASSQETGGAQYF

size: few
D: TRBD1
V: TRBV28
J: TRBJ2-4
DNA: TGTGCCAGCAGTACCACAGGGGGATCCCCCAAAAACATTCAGTACTTC
CDR3: CASSTTGGSPKNIQYF

size: .
D: .
V: TRBV9
J: TRBJ2-2
DNA: TGTGCCAGCAGCGCTACGGGAAGCGGGGAGCTGTTTTTT
CDR3: CASSATGSGELFF

size: once
D: .
V: TRBV11-1
J: TRBJ2-2
DNA: TGTGCCAGCACCCGGGCCGGGGAGCTGTTTTTT
CDR3: CASTRAGELFF

size: .
D: TRBD1
V: TRBV20-1
J: TRBJ2-7
DNA: TGCGGGGGGGGACAGGGATACGAGCAGTACTTC
CDR3: CGGGQGYEQYF

size: .
D: .
V: TRBV7-8
J: TRBJ1-5
DNA: TGTGCCAGCAGCGAAACAGGGCCCCCAGAGCCCCAGCATTTT
CDR3: CASSETGPPEPQHF

size: .
D: TRBD2
V: TRBV18
J: TRBJ2-1
DNA: TGTGCCAGCTCACCACCTTCTTGGACTAGTCGTAATGAGCAGTTCTTC
CDR3: CASSPPSWTSRNEQFF

size: once
D: TRBD1
V: TRBV7-3
J: TRBJ2-1
DNA: TGTGCCAGCAGCCGAAGCGGACAGGTGTACAATGAGCAGTTCTTC
CDR3: CASSRSGQVYNEQFF

size: .
D: .
V: TRBV5-1
J: TRBJ2-1
DNA: TGCGCCAGCAGCTTGGCCGGGTCCAGGGCCTACAATGAGCAGTTCTTC
CDR3: CASSLAGSRAYNEQFF

size: .
D: TRBD1
V: TRBV30
J: TRBJ2-2
DNA: TGTGCCTGGCGACCCGGGACAGGGGGCCCACATGCTACCGGGGAGCTGTTTTTT
CDR3: CAWRPGTGGPHATGELFF

size: .
D: .
V: TRBV14
J: TRBJ2-7
DNA: TGTGCCAGCAGCCAAGGTTTGAGAGTGGCGGGATCCTACGAGCAGTACTTC
CDR3: CASSQGLRVAGSYEQYF

size: .
D: TRBD2
V: TRBV30
J: TRBJ2-1
DNA: TGTGCCTGGAGGACTAGCGGGGGACCTGAGCAGTTCTTC
CDR3: CAWRTSGGPEQFF

size: few
D: TRBD1
V: TRBV28
J: TRBJ1-1
DNA: TGTGCCAGCAGTTTCGCCCGACAGGGTAGCACTGAAGCTTTCTTT
CDR3: CASSFARQGSTEAFF

size: .
D: .
V: TRBV28
J: TRBJ1-1
DNA: TGTGCCAGCAGTTTCCGGGGTACTGAAGCTTTCTTT
CDR3: CASSFRGTEAFF

size: .
D: .
V: TRBV6-1
J: TRBJ2-7
DNA: TGTGCCAGCAGTGAATATCTCCGGACAGACTACGAGCAGTACTTC
CDR3: CASSEYLRTDYEQYF

size: .
D: TRBD1
V: TRBV11-3
J: TRBJ2-1
DNA: TGTGCCAGTTCGGGACAGGGACTTCGGGATGAGCAGTTCTTC
CDR3: CASSGQGLRDEQFF

size: .
D: TRBD2
V: TRBV19
J: TRBJ2-7
DNA: TGTGCCAGTAGTCCCCGAGTGACTAGCAAGCAGTACTTC
CDR3: CASSPRVTSKQYF

size: .
D: .
V: TRBV6-1
J: TRBJ1-2
DNA: TGTGCCAGCAGTGACTACGGGGGGGGTCCCTATGGCTACACCTTC
CDR3: CASSDYGGGPYGYTF

size: once
D: TRBD1
V: TRBV27
J: TRBJ1-2
DNA: TGTGCCAGCAGTTTAGTTTCAGGGACAGGGGTGTATGGCTACACCTTC
CDR3: CASSLVSGTGVYGYTF

size: .
D: .
V: TRBV7-9
J: TRBJ1-1
DNA: TGTGCCAGCAGCTTCAGGGATTTGAACACTGAAGCTTTCTTT
CDR3: CASSFRDLNTEAFF

size: .
D: TRBD1
V: TRBV5-1
J: TRBJ1-1
DNA: TGCGCCAGCAGGGGGACAGTTAGGGGGAACACTGAAGCTTTCTTT
CDR3: CASRGTVRGNTEAFF

size: .
D: TRBD1
V: TRBV6-5
J: TRBJ1-2
DNA: TGTGCCAGCAGTTACTCGACAGGGAGAAGCGGCTACACCTTC
CDR3: CASSYSTGRSGYTF

size: .
D: .
V: TRBV19
J: TRBJ2-7
DNA: TGTGCCAGTAGTATAGCGGCAGCGGGCCTCTACGAGCAGTACTTC
CDR3: CASSIAAAGLYEQYF

size: .
D: TRBD2
V: TRBV11-2
J: TRBJ2-3
DNA: TGTGCCAGCACCGGACTAGCGGGACTTCAAGATACGCAGTATTTT
CDR3: CASTGLAGLQDTQYF

size: .
D: .
V: TRBV14
J: TRBJ1-1
DNA: TGTGCCAGCAGCCAAGTGACCCGGGGGAGCACTGAAGCTTTCTTT
CDR3: CASSQVTRGSTEAFF

size: .
D: .
V: TRBV7-2
J: TRBJ2-7
DNA: TGTGCCAGCAGCCCCTTGGAGAGGCTCCACGAGCAGTACTTC
CDR3: CASSPLERLHEQYF

size: .
D: TRBD2
V: TRBV6-6
J: TRBJ2-3
DNA: TGTGCCAGCAGTAAGGATAAGGGACTAGCGGGAGTTACGCAGTATTTT
CDR3: CASSKDKGLAGVTQYF

size: .
D: TRBD2
V: TRBV28
J: TRBJ2-7
DNA: TGTGCCAGCAGCTTAGGGTTTAGCGGGAGCTACGAGCAGTACTTC
CDR3: CASSLGFSGSYEQYF

size: .
D: TRBD2
V: TRBV9
J: TRBJ2-7
DNA: TGTGCCAGCAGCCCCGGGACTAGCGGGGCCTACGAGCAGTACTTC
CDR3: CASSPGTSGAYEQYF